Listed here are 2 T cell receptor beta chains from one sample, sequenced in a study of low-dose radiotherapy and immunotherapy resistance in tumors. As to time point: before trial treatment. First-strand cDNA relied on TRAV- and TRBV-specific primers spanning alpha and beta chains. TCRs were amplified for around 20 PCR cycles with a constant-region primer and V-primer adapter. TCRdb re-called the reads through MiXCR, storing one row per CDR3 protein. This table holds about 82,000 distinct CDR3 sequences, approximately 19% found once. Sequenced material: PBMCs, taken before treatment. Receptors originate from a male donor with prostate cancer.

This clonotype showed up many times. The V call is TRBV20-1, the J call TRBJ1-2, with TRBD1 matching over 7 bases. Unmatched junction bases numbered 5, after V lost 4 bases and J lost 0 bases. This CDR3 comprises 14 residues. The V gene's germline CDR1 is DFQATT and CDR2 SNEGSKA (reference sequence). CDR3 in DNA: TGCAGTGCTAAGAGGGACAGAGCTAACTATGGCTACACCTTC. This sequence encodes CSAKRDRANYGYTF.

The chain combines TRBV20-1 with TRBJ2-3; D is undetermined. In germline, CDR1 is DFQATT, CDR2 SNEGSKA (reference sequence). There are 12 residues in the CDR3. The V end lost 6 bases, the J end lost 5 bases, and 12 bases lay between the germline ends. The CDR3 region is CSARKSVDTQYF. Here the CDR3 DNA reads TGCAGTGCCCGAAAGTCGGTAGATACGCAGTATTTT.